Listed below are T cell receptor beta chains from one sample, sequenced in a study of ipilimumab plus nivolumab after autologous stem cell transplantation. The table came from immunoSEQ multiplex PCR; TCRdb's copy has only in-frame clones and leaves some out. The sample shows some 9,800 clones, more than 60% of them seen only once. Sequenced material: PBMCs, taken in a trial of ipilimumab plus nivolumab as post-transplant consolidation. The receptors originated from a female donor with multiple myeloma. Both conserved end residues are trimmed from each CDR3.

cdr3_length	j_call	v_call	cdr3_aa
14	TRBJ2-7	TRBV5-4	ASSPETGIRAYEQY
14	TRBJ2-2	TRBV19	ASRENTEFWTGELF
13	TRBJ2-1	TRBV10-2	ASNPTTGAVYEQF
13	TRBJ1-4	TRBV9	ASSVSGVQGEKLF
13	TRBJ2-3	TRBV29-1	SVDQSGVQGDTQY
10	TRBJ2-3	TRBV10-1	ASSYSTDTQY
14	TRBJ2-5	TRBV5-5	ASRTAPGQTQETQY
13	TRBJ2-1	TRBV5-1	ASSLVAEGYNEQF
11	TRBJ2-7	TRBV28	ASGDTPAGEQY
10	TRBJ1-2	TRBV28	ASSSGGRGYT